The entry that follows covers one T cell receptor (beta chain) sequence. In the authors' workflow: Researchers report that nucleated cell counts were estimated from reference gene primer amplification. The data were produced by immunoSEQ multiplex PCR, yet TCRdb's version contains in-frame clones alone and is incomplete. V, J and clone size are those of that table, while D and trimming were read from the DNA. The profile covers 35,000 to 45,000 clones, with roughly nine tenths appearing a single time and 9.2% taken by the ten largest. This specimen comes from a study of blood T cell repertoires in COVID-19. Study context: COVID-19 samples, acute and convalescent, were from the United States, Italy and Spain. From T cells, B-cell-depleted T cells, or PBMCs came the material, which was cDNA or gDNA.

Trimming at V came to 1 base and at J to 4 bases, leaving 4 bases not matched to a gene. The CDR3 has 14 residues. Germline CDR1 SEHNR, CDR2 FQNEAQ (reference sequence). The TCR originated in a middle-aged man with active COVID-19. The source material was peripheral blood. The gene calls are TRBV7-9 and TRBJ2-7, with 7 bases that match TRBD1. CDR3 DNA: TGTGCCAGCAGCTTAGGGGACAGACTTTACGAGCAGTACTTC. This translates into CASSLGDRLYEQYF. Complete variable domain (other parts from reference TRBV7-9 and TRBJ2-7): DTGVSQNPRHKITKRGQNVTFRCDPISEHNRLYWYRQTLGQGPEFLTYFQNEAQLEKSRLLSDRFSAERPKGSFSTLEIQRTEQGDSAMYLCASSLGDRLYEQYFGPGTRLTVT.